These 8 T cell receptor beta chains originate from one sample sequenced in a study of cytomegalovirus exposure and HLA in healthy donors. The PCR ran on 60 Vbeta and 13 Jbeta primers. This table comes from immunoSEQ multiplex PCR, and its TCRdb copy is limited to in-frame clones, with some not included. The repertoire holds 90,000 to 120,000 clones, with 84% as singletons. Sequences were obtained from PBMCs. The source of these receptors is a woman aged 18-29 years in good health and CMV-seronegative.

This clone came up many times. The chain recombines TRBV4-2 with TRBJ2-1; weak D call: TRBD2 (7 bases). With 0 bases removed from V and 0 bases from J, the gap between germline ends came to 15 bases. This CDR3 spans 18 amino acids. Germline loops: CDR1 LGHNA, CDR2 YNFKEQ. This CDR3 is CASSQDGGGESSYNEQFF. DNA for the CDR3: TGTGCCAGCAGCCAAGATGGAGGGGGGGAGAGCTCCTACAATGAGCAGTTCTTC.

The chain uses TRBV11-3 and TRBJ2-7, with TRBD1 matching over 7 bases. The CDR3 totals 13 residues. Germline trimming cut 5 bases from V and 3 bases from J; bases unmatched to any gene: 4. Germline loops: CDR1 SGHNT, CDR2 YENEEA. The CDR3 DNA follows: TGTGCCAGCAGCCTCGGGACAGACTACGAGCAGTACTTC. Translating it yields CASSLGTDYEQYF.

The CDR3 DNA reads TGTGCCAGCAGCGTAGGGGCCATCGGCTACACCTTC. Protein product: CASSVGAIGYTF. The rearrangement joins TRBV9 to TRBJ1-2; the D is unclear. CDR3 length equals 12 residues. V lost 0 bases and J lost 8, with 8 bases in between. Germline CDR1 reads SGDLS; CDR2 reads YYNGEE.

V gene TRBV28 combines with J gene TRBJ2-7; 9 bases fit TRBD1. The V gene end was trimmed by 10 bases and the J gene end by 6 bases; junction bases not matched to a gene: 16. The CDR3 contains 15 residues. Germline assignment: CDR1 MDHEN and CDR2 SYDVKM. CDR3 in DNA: TGTGCCATGGGGGTGCTCCGACAGGGGGAAGGCGAGCAGTACTTC. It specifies CAMGVLRQGEGEQYF.

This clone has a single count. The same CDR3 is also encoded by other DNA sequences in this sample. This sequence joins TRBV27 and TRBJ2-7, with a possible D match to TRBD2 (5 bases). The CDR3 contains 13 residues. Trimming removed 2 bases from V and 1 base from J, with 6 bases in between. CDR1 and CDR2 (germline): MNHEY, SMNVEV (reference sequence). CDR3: CASSLGLSYEQYF. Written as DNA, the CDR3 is TGTGCCAGCAGTTTAGGACTTTCCTACGAGCAGTACTTC.

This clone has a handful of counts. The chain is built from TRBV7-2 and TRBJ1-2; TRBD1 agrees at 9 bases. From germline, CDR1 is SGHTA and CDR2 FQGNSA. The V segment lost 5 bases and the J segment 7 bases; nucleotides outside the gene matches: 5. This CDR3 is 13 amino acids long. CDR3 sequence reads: CASSVDRGGGYTF. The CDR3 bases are TGTGCCAGCAGCGTAGACAGGGGGGGTGGCTACACCTTC.

The CDR3 DNA follows: TGTGCCATCAGCGGGGACAGCATGAACACTGAAGCTTTCTTT. It is translated as CAISGDSMNTEAFF. The chain couples TRBV10-3 to TRBJ1-1; TRBD1 agrees at 7 bases. The CDR3 sequence is 14 residues long. Germline CDR1 is ENHRY and CDR2 is SYGVKD. The V gene end was trimmed by 6 bases and the J gene end by 0 bases; junction bases not matched to a gene: 4.

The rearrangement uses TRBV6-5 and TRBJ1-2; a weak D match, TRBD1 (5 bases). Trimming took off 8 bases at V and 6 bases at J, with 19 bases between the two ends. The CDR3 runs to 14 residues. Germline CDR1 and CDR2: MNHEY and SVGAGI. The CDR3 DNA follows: TGTGCCAGCCGTCTAGGCCAGGGTGTTAATGGCTACACCTTC. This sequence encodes CASRLGQGVNGYTF.